The 11 T cell receptor beta chains below all came from one sample that was sequenced in a study of a mutant IDH1 vaccine in newly diagnosed glioma. These TCRs are of unknown antigen specificity. Measured with immunoSEQ multiplex PCR; TCRdb has only the in-frame clones, and not every one. The table lists tens of thousands of clones, about 80% of them singletons. Time point meaning: week 23, last vaccination. In the vaccine, a single dose held 300 ug of the mutant IDH1 20-mer peptide, along with topical imiquimod. The sample consisted of PBMCs, taken from a glioma patient whose treatment included an IDH1 peptide vaccine. The receptor set was obtained from a man between 18 and 35 years old with glioma.

A remark on this clone: The junction departs from the called germline gene at one end, perhaps through a read error. The V call is TRBV7-7, the J call TRBJ2-5; D gene ambiguous. The DNA end favors TRBJ2-7, so the J call may be wrong. CDR1 SSHAT and CDR2 FNYEAQ come from the germline V gene (reference sequence). The CDR3 totals 13 residues. CDR3 sequence (DNA): TGTGCTAGCAGCTTAGCCCCGTACTACGAGCAGTACTTC. It specifies CASSLAPYYEQYF.

The rearrangement joins TRBV5-1 to TRBJ1-1; D ambiguous. Germline assignment: CDR1 SGHRS and CDR2 YFSETQ. This CDR3 is 13 amino acids long. V lost 0 bases to trimming and J lost 0 bases, with 3 bases between them. The CDR3 reads CASSLVVNTEAFF. DNA for the CDR3: TGCGCCAGCAGCTTGGTAGTGAACACTGAAGCTTTCTTT.

V gene TRBV5-4 combines with J gene TRBJ2-5; TRBD2 might be the D (6 bases). The CDR3 is made up of 13 amino acids. Germline CDR1 reads SGHNT; CDR2 reads YYREEE (reference sequence). V was trimmed by 3 bases and J by 3 bases, leaving 9 bases between them. The CDR3 coding sequence is TGTGCCAGCAGCTGGGGACTTGAAGAGACCCAGTACTTC. This sequence encodes CASSWGLEETQYF.

The gene calls are TRBV11-1 and TRBJ2-5; 10 bases fit TRBD2. V shed 3 bases and J 5 bases; nucleotides not matched to a gene: 6. The germline CDR1 and CDR2 sequences are SGHAT and FQDESV (reference sequence). The CDR3 runs to 15 residues. For the CDR3, the DNA is TGTGCCAGCAGCTTCCTAGCGGGAGTAGGTGAGACCCAGTACTTC. It encodes CASSFLAGVGETQYF.

The chain joins TRBV15 to TRBJ1-5; D perhaps matches TRBD1 (5 bases). CDR3 length: 15 residues. V lost 1 base and J lost 2, with 9 bases in between. Germline V gene data show CDR1 as LNHNV and CDR2 as YYDKDF (reference sequence). CDR3 DNA: TGTGCCACCAGCAGAGGCCTAGGGGGCAATCAGCCCCAGCATTTT. This codes for CATSRGLGGNQPQHF.

This chain links TRBV19 with TRBJ1-1; the D is unclear. Trimming took off 1 base at V and 0 bases at J, with 6 bases between the two ends. The CDR3 covers 14 residues. CDR1 and CDR2 (germline): LNHDA, SQIVND (reference sequence). CDR3 amino acids: CASSIVAMNTEAFF. The DNA of the CDR3 is TGTGCCAGTAGTATAGTAGCTATGAACACTGAAGCTTTCTTT.

The V gene is TRBV7-9, the J gene TRBJ1-1; 9 bases match TRBD1. The CDR3 runs 13 residues. V lost 4 bases and J lost 5; bases outside the gene matches: 2. Germline V lookup: CDR1 SEHNR, CDR2 FQNEAQ (reference sequence). The chain's CDR3 is CASSWDRETEAFF. CDR3 DNA sequence: TGTGCCAGCAGCTGGGACAGGGAAACTGAAGCTTTCTTT.

The chain carries TRBV5-1 and TRBJ1-6; 8 positions agree with TRBD1. The CDR3 has 15 amino acids. Per the germline V gene, CDR1 is SGHRS and CDR2 is YFSETQ. With V trimmed by 4 bases and J by 9 bases, 9 bases remained unmatched. CDR3 residues: CASSRTGISISPLHF. As DNA, the CDR3 is TGCGCCAGCAGCCGGACAGGGATCTCCATTTCACCCCTCCACTTT.

The genes are TRBV28 and TRBJ2-1; 8 bases are shared with TRBD2. Losses at the gene ends were 5 bases for V and 9 bases for J; bases not matched to a gene: 21. The CDR3 totals 18 residues. Germline CDR1 is MDHEN and CDR2 is SYDVKM. The CDR3 reads CASSPSYIRTSRRSEQFF. CDR3 coding DNA: TGTGCCAGCAGTCCTTCTTATATCCGGACTAGCAGACGAAGTGAGCAGTTCTTC.

The CDR3 is CAWNSGSEQYF. In DNA form, the CDR3 reads TGTGCCTGGAACTCTGGGTCCGAGCAGTACTTC. The genes are TRBV30 and TRBJ2-7; no clear D. Deletions cut 4 bases from V and 6 bases from J, with 10 bases between. The CDR3 is 11 amino acids. CDR1 and CDR2 from the germline V gene are GTSNPN and SVGIG (reference sequence).

The J gene is TRBJ1-6, the V gene TRBV30; TRBD1 aligns across 9 bases. Germline V gene lookup returns CDR1 GTSNPN and CDR2 SVGIG (reference sequence). Unmatched junction bases numbered 6, after V lost 2 bases and J lost 10 bases. CDR3 length: 14 residues. The CDR3, as DNA: TGTGCCTGGAGTTGGACAGGGGCAGGCTCACCCCTCCACTTT. Its translation is CAWSWTGAGSPLHF.